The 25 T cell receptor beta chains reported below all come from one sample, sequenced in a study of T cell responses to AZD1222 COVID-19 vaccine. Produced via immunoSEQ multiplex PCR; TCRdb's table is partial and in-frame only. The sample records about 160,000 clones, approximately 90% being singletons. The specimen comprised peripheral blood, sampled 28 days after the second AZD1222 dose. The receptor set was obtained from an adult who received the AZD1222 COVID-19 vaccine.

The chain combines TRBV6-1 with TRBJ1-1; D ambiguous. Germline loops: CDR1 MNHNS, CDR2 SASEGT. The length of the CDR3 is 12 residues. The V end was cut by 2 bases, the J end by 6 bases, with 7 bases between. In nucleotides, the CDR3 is TGTGCCAGCAGTGAACGACCAGCTGAAGCTTTCTTT. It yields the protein CASSERPAEAFF.

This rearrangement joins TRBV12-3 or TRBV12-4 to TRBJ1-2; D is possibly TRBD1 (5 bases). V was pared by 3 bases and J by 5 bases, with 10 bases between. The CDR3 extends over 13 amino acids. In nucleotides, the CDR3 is TGTGCCAGCAGTTTGGGGCAGGATTATGGCTACACCTTC. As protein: CASSLGQDYGYTF.

The CDR3 coding sequence is TGTGCCAGTAGTAAGGGGCAGAACACTGAAGCTTTCTTT. Protein product: CASSKGQNTEAFF. The J gene is TRBJ1-1, the V gene TRBV19; maybe TRBD1 (5 bases). The V end lost 4 bases, the J end lost 1 base, and 7 bases lay between the germline ends. The CDR3 totals 13 residues. The V gene's germline CDR1 is LNHDA and CDR2 SQIVND (reference sequence).

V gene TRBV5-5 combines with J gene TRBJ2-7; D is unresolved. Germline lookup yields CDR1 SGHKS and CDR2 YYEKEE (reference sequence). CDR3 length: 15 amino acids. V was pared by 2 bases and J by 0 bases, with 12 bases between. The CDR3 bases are TGTGCCAGCAGCTTTTACGGATCCAGCTCCTACGAGCAGTACTTC. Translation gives CASSFYGSSSYEQYF.

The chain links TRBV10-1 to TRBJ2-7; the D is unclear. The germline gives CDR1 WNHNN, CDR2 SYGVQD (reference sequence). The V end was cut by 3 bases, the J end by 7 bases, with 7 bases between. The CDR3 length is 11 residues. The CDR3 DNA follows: TGCGCCAGCAGTGACAAAAGGGAGCAGTACTTC. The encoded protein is CASSDKREQYF.

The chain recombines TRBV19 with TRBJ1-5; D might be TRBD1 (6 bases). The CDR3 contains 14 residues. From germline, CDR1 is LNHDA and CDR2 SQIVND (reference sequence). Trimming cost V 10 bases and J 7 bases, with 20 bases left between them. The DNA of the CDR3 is TGTGCCACCAAGAAAACAGGGAGGCGACAGCCCCAGCATTTT. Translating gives CATKKTGRRQPQHF.

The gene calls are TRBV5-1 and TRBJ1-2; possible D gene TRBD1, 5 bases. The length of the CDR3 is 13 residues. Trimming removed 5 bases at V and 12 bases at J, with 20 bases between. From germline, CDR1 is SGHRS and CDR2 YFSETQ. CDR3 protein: CASRLDSTTPDTF. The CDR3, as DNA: TGCGCCAGCAGACTCGACAGCACTACACCTGACACCTTC. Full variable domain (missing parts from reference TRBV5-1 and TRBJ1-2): KAGVTQTPRYLIKTRGQQVTLSCSPISGHRSVSWYQQTPGQGLQFLFEYFSETQRNKGNFPGRFSGRQFSNSRSEMNVSTLELGDSALYLCASRLDSTTPDTFGSGTRLTVV.

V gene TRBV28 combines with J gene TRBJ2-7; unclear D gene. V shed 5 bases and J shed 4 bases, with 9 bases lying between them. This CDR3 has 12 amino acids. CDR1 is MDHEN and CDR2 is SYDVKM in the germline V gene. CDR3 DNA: TGTGCCAGCAGTGCCCACGAGTACGAGCAGTACTTC. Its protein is CASSAHEYEQYF.

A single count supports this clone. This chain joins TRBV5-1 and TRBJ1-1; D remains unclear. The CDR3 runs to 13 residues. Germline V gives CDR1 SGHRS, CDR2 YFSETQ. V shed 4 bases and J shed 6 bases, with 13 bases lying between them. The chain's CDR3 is CASSVAAGPEAFF. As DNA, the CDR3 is TGCGCCAGCAGCGTGGCAGCCGGGCCTGAAGCTTTCTTT.

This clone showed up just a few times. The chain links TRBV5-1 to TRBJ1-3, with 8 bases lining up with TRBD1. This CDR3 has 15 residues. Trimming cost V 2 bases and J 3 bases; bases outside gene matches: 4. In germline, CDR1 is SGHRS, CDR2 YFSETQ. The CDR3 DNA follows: TGCGCCAGCAGCTTTCAGGGGGCGCTTGGAAACACCATATATTTT. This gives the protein CASSFQGALGNTIYF.

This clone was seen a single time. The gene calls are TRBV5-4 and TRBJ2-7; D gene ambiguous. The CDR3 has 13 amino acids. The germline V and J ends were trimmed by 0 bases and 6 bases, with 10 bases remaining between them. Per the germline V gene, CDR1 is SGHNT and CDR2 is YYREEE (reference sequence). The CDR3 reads CASSLDNIGEQYF. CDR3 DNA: TGTGCCAGCAGCTTGGACAATATCGGCGAGCAGTACTTC.

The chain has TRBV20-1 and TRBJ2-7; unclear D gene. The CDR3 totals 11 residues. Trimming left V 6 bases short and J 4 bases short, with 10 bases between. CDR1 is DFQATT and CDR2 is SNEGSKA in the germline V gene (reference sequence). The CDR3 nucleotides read TGCAGTGCCAATTATGAATACGAGCAGTACTTC. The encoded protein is CSANYEYEQYF.

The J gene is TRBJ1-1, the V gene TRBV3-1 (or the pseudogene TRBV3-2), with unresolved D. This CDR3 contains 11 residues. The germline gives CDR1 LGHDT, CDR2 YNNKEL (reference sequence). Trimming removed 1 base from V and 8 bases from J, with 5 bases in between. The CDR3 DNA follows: TGTGCCAGCAGCCAAGCCAAGGAAGCTTTCTTT. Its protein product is CASSQAKEAFF.

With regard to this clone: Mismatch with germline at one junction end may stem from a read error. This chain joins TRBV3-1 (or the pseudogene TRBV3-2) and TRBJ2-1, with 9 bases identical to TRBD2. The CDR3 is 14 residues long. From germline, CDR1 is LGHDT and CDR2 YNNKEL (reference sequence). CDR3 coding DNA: TGTGCCAGCAGACAAGCGGGGGGCATAAATGAGCAGTTCTTC. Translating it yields CASRQAGGINEQFF.

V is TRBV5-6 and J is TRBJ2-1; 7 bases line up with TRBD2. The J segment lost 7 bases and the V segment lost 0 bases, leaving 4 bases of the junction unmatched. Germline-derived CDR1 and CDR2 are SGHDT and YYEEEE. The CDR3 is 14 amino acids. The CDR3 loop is CASSLGLATNEQFF. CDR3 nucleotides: TGTGCCAGCAGCTTGGGACTAGCTACAAATGAGCAGTTCTTC.

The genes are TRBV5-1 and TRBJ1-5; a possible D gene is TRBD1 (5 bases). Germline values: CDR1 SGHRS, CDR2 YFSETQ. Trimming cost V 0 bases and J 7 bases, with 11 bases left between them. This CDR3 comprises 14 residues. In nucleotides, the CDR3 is TGCGCCAGCAGCTTGGGGGGGGGACGACAGCCCCAGCATTTT. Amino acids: CASSLGGGRQPQHF.

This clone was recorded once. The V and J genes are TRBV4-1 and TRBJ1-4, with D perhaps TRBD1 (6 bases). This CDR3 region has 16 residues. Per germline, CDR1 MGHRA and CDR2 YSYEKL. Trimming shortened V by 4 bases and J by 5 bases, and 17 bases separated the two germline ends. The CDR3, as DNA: TGCGCCAGCAGCCCCGCAGGCAGGGGTTTAAATGAAAAACTGTTTTTT. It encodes CASSPAGRGLNEKLFF.

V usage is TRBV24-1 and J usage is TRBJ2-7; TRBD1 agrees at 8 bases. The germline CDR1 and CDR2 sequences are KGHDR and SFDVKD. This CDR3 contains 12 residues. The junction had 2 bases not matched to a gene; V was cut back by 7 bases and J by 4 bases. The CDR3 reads CATRTGAYEQYF. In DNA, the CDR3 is TGTGCCACCAGGACAGGGGCGTACGAGCAGTACTTC.

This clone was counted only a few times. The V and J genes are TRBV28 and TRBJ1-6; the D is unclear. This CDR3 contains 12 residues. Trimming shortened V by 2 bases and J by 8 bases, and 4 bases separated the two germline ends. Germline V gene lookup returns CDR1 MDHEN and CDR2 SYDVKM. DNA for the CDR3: TGTGCCAGCAGTTTAAACGATTCACCCCTCCACTTT. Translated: CASSLNDSPLHF.

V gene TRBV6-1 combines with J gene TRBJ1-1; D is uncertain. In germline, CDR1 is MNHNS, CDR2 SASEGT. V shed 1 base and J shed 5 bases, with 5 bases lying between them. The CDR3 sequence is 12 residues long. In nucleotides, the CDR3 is TGTGCCAGCAGTGAAGTATTGACTGAAGCTTTCTTT. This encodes CASSEVLTEAFF.

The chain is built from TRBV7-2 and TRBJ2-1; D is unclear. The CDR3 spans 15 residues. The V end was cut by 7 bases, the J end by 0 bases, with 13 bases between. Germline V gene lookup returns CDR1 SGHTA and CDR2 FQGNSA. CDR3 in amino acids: CASIVSLSSYNEQFF. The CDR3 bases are TGTGCCAGCATCGTCTCTCTCAGCTCCTACAATGAGCAGTTCTTC.

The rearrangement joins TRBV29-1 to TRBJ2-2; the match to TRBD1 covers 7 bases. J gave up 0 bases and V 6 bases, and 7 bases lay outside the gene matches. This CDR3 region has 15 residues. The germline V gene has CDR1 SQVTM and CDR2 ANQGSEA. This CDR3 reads CSVVQGPSNTGELFF. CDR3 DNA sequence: TGCAGCGTCGTACAGGGGCCCTCGAACACCGGGGAGCTGTTTTTT.

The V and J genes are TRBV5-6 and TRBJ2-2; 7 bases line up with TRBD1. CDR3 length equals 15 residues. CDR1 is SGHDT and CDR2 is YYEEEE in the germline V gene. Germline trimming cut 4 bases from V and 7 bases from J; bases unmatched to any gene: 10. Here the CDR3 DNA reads TGTGCCAGCAGCCGACTTCAGGGGGTGCACGGGGAGCTGTTTTTT. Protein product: CASSRLQGVHGELFF.

CDR3 sequence (DNA): TGTGCCTGGAGTGTAACAGGGGTGGGTTCACCCCTCCACTTT. This encodes CAWSVTGVGSPLHF. The chain is built from TRBV30 and TRBJ1-6, with TRBD1 matching 7 bases. The ends lost 0 bases at V and 9 bases at J; junction bases unmatched: 5. CDR1 is GTSNPN, CDR2 SVGIG, per germline (reference sequence). The CDR3 is 14 residues long.

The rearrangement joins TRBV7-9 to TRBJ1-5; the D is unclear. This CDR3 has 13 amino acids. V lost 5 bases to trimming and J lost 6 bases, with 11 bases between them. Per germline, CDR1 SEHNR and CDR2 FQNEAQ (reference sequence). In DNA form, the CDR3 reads TGTGCCAGCAGCCCGGACGGTCGTCAGCCCCAGCATTTT. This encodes CASSPDGRQPQHF.